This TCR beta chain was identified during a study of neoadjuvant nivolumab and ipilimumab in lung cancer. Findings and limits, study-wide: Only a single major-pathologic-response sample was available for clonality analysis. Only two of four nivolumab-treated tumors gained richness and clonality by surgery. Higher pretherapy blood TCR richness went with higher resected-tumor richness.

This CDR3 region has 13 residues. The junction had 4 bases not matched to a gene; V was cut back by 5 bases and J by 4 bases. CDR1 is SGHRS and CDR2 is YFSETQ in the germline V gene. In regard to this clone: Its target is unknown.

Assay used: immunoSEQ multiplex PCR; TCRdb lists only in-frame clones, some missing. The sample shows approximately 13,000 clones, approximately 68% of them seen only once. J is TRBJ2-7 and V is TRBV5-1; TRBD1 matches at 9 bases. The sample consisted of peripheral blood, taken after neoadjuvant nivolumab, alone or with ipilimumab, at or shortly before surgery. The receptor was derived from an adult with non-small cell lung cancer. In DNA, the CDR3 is TGCGCCAGCAGACCGGGACAGGGTTACGAGCAGTACTTC. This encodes CASRPGQGYEQYF.